This TCR beta chain appears in the sequencing data of a study of OX40 agonist ivuxolimab in advanced cancers. Study information: An anti-OX40 (CD134) antibody with agonistic activity, ivuxolimab, was administered to patients. Partial responses were achieved by three patients, of whom one had hepatocellular carcinoma and two had cutaneous melanoma. Study-level results: Average numbers of expanded clones were greater in CD8+ T cells than in CD4+. Both CD4+ and CD8+ T cell populations in blood had undergone clonal expansion by week 6 at 0.1 to 3.0 mg/kg.

V was cut by 3 bases and J by 4 bases, with 14 bases left in between. CDR3 length: 15 residues. The germline V gene has CDR1 SGDLS and CDR2 YYNGEE. TCRdb's copy holds only in-frame clones and misses some; the assay was immunoSEQ multiplex PCR. The sample has roughly 34,000 clones, roughly 84% seen once. Turning to this clone: Its antigen remains unidentified.

The chain carries TRBV9 and TRBJ2-1, with a possible D match to TRBD2 (6 bases). This specimen consisted of CD4+ or CD8+ T cells sorted from blood, obtained in a trial of the OX40 agonist ivuxolimab. The sequence was collected from an adult with an advanced solid tumor such as melanoma, head and neck, liver or kidney cancer. As DNA, the CDR3 is TGTGCCAGCAGCGGATCCGGGACTCTATACAATGAGCAGTTCTTC. Amino acid sequence: CASSGSGTLYNEQFF. The full variable domain, its missing parts supplied by reference TRBV9 and TRBJ2-1, is DSGVTQTPKHLITATGQRVTLRCSPRSGDLSVYWYQQSLDQGLQFLIQYYNGEERAKGNILERFSAQQFPDLHSELNLSSLELGDSALYFCASSGSGTLYNEQFFGPGTRLTVL.